This T cell receptor (beta chain) emerged from a study of T cell responses to AZD1222 COVID-19 vaccine. Study-wide results and caveats: Across the whole spike, CD4 TCRs peaked at regions 160-218 and 743-854. Females outnumbered males among donors, who were mostly white British; clonal diversity was possibly underestimated.

V dropped 0 bases and J dropped 0; count of bases not matched to a gene: 10. CDR3 length equals 18 residues. Germline CDR1 LGHNA, CDR2 YNFKEQ. Clones were sequenced by immunoSEQ multiplex PCR, and TCRdb holds only the in-frame ones, with some missing. The sample lists fewer than 110,000 clones, approximately 89% occurring once. On this clone itself: What it binds is not known.

This clonotype originated in an adult in good health. The source was peripheral blood, collected on day 0 of AZD1222 vaccination. This rearrangement joins TRBV4-2 to TRBJ1-2; 7 nucleotides match TRBD1. CDR3 in DNA: TGTGCCAGCAGCCAAGATTTAACAGGGGCCGGAGCTAACTATGGCTACACCTTC. Protein product: CASSQDLTGAGANYGYTF.